These 20 T cell receptor beta chains came from one sample sequenced in a study of T cells expressing NK-cell markers. TCRdb derives one entry per CDR3 protein from the 5' RACE reads, leaving out DNA. The sample table sets out some 500,000 distinct CDR3 sequences. The specimen was blood T cells: a sorted CD56 or NKG2C T cell subset, CD4+ or CD8+ T cells, or bulk PBMC T cells (not recorded which). The receptors were sampled from a woman aged 45-65 years in good health.

The gene calls are TRBV2 and TRBJ2-4; the D call from TCRdb, TRBD1, cannot be confirmed without DNA. The CDR3 covers 17 residues. Germline V gene data show CDR1 as SNHLY and CDR2 as FYNNEI. The CDR3: CASREEDRVLAKNIQYF.

This rearrangement joins TRBV12-3 or TRBV12-4 to TRBJ1-2. CDR3 length: 15 residues. The CDR3 region is CASSPGPRDSYGYTF.

V is TRBV11-3 and J is TRBJ2-7; TCRdb lists TRBD1, though no DNA is available to test this call. CDR3 length: 14 residues. Germline values: CDR1 SGHNT, CDR2 YENEEA. CDR3 protein: CASSNRDRGYEQYF.

The chain is built from TRBV7-9 and TRBJ2-1. This CDR3 is 14 amino acids long. Germline values: CDR1 SEHNR, CDR2 FQNEAQ (reference sequence). CDR3 region: CASRLKGPYNEQFF.

The chain employs TRBV20-1 and TRBJ2-1; no DNA is available, so the TRBD2 call from TCRdb remains unchecked. CDR3 length: 15 amino acids. Germline-derived CDR1 and CDR2 are DFQATT and SNEGSKA (reference sequence). The CDR3 spells CSARVATSSHNEQFF.

This chain links TRBV27 with TRBJ2-1. CDR3 size: 13 residues. Germline V gene sequence: CDR1 MNHEY, CDR2 SMNVEV (reference sequence). The CDR3 loop is CASHHLNNNEQFF.

V is TRBV5-5 and J is TRBJ2-3; TCRdb lists TRBD2, though no DNA is available to test this call. The CDR3 totals 16 residues. Germline V gives CDR1 SGHKS, CDR2 YYEKEE (reference sequence). CDR3 sequence: CASSRLTGPHTDTQYF. Full variable domain (missing parts from reference TRBV5-5 and TRBJ2-3): DAGVTQSPTHLIKTRGQQVTLRCSPISGHKSVSWYQQVLGQGPQFIFQYYEKEERGRGNFPDRFSARQFPNYSSELNVNALLLGDSALYLCASSRLTGPHTDTQYFGPGTRLTVL.

This chain joins TRBV4-1 and TRBJ1-6; TCRdb selects TRBD1, and the lack of DNA leaves this call unchecked. CDR3 length: 17 residues. Germline CDR1 and CDR2: MGHRA and YSYEKL. The CDR3 sequence: CASSSRLRGSVYSPLHF.

V and J are TRBV9 and TRBJ1-6. The germline V gene has CDR1 SGDLS and CDR2 YYNGEE. The CDR3 has 14 residues. CDR3 in amino acids: CASSVGGSLSPLHF.

The genes are TRBV10-3 and TRBJ1-2. The CDR3 has 14 residues. Germline-derived CDR1 and CDR2 are ENHRY and SYGVKD. CDR3 loop: CAISDRVLGYGYTF.

The V and J genes are TRBV20-1 and TRBJ1-6; TCRdb names TRBD1, which stays unverified in the absence of DNA. The CDR3 is 13 residues long. CDR1 and CDR2 from the germline V gene are DFQATT and SNEGSKA (reference sequence). CDR3 protein: CSASTGVGSPLHF.

The chain is built from TRBV10-3 and TRBJ2-1; TCRdb selects TRBD2, and the lack of DNA leaves this call unchecked. The CDR3 totals 17 residues. Germline lookup yields CDR1 ENHRY and CDR2 SYGVKD. The CDR3 sequence is CAISDSTAGGGYNEQFF.

The chain employs TRBV5-1 and TRBJ1-5; TCRdb gives TRBD1 as the D gene, but with no DNA this cannot be confirmed. The CDR3 has 15 amino acids. CDR1 and CDR2 (germline): SGHRS, YFSETQ. This CDR3 reads CASRGGTVNNQPQHF.

V and J are TRBV7-3 and TRBJ2-1; TCRdb calls TRBD1, which cannot be checked without DNA. Per the germline V gene, CDR1 is SGHTA and CDR2 is FQGTGA. The CDR3 extends over 17 amino acids. The chain's CDR3 is CASSPSPTSSFYNEQFF.

The V and J genes are TRBV7-9 and TRBJ1-3. The CDR3 length is 17 residues. Germline CDR1 and CDR2: SEHNR and FQNEAQ (reference sequence). CDR3 protein: CASSLDLLVRSGNTIYF.

This chain links TRBV12-3 or TRBV12-4 with TRBJ2-3; TCRdb lists TRBD1, though no DNA is available to test this call. The length of the CDR3 is 12 residues. This CDR3 is CASSTIRGTQYF.

The gene calls are TRBV20-1 and TRBJ2-1; without DNA, the TCRdb call of TRBD1 cannot be checked. Germline V gives CDR1 DFQATT, CDR2 SNEGSKA (reference sequence). This CDR3 spans 11 amino acids. This chain's CDR3 is CSAGGMGEQFF.

The rearrangement uses TRBV6-5 and TRBJ1-3; TCRdb indicates TRBD1, and absent DNA this call remains unverified. The CDR3 sequence is 17 residues long. Germline lookup yields CDR1 MNHEY and CDR2 SVGAGI. CDR3 region: CASSLTGTAENGNTIYF.

The gene calls are TRBV14 and TRBJ1-3. Per the germline V gene, CDR1 is SGHDN and CDR2 is FVKESK. The CDR3 sequence is 15 residues long. The CDR3 reads CASSQATGWGNTIYF. Full variable domain (missing parts from reference TRBV14 and TRBJ1-3): EAGVTQFPSHSVIEKGQTVTLRCDPISGHDNLYWYRRVMGKEIKFLLHFVKESKQDESGMPNNRFLAERTGGTYSTLKVQPAELEDSGVYFCASSQATGWGNTIYFGEGSWLTVV.

This sequence joins TRBV11-2 and TRBJ2-5; the TCRdb D gene call, TRBD1, has no DNA to confirm it. CDR3 length: 16 residues. The germline CDR1 and CDR2 sequences are SGHAT and FQNNGV. This CDR3 is CASRGIRGKNQETQYF. The full variable domain, in which reference TRBV11-2 and TRBJ2-5 provide the parts outside the CDR3, is EAGVAQSPRYKIIEKRQSVAFWCNPISGHATLYWYQQILGQGPKLLIQFQNNGVVDDSQLPKDRFSAERLKGVDSTLKIQPAKLEDSAVYLCASRGIRGKNQETQYFGPGTRLLVL.